This TCR beta chain is drawn from a study of cytomegalovirus exposure and HLA in healthy donors. Background on the study: The same platform used for the approximately 670 first-cohort repertoires was also used for the 100 to 150 validation repertoires, as a later analysis reported.

The method was immunoSEQ multiplex PCR; TCRdb's version includes in-frame clones alone and lacks a portion of them. Of 200,000 to 250,000 clones in the sample, roughly 88% were seen once. Germline V CDR1 and CDR2: SGDLS, YYNGEE. V shed 3 bases and J shed 9 bases, with 22 bases lying between them. CDR3 length: 16 amino acids. This receptor was taken from a woman younger than 45 in good health and CMV-seropositive. The rearrangement links TRBV9 to TRBJ2-1; either TRBD1 or TRBD2 may fit D (6 bases each). The sample comprised PBMCs. Here the CDR3 reads CASSGRGSNGQSEQFF. The CDR3 nucleotides are TGTGCCAGCAGCGGGAGGGGGTCAAACGGGCAATCTGAGCAGTTCTTC.